These 10 T cell receptor beta chains share one sample of origin, sequenced in a study of beta chain features in type 1 diabetes (dated by TCRdb to 2016 to 2019). The paper as a whole reports these results and caveats: Type 1 diabetes patients showed a moderate but significant shortening of TCRB CDR3 length in all four CD4+ subsets.

The method was the immunoSEQ multiplex PCR assay. The entire isolated RNA was reverse transcribed using the High Capacity cDNA Reverse Transcription Kit, and thus expressed TCRB transcripts were sequenced. TCRdb took over this immuneACCESS table, retaining in-frame rearrangements with V and J assigned. Such tables are incomplete; in checked studies, under half of the missing clones stem from an unresolved V gene, and the remainder is unexplained. The sample yields 150,000 to 200,000 clones; about 63% were counted once. The ten top clones hold 0.08% to 0.09% of the sample. Their antigens are not known. The specimen was naive CD4+ T cells from blood. Interpreted using the paper, the cell subset or site label stands for: true naive CD4+ T cells. The receptors were sampled from a man younger than 45 with type 1 diabetes.

This clone was counted only a few times. The V and J genes are TRBV10-2 and TRBJ1-6; D may be TRBD1 (5 bases). Trimming pared 6 bases from V and 10 bases from J, leaving 19 bases between. The CDR3 totals 15 residues. The germline V gene has CDR1 WSHSY and CDR2 SAAADI. CDR3 region: CASRTFRESNSPLHF. The CDR3 nucleotides read TGCGCCAGCAGAACTTTCAGGGAAAGTAACTCACCCCTCCACTTT.

The J gene is TRBJ1-2, the V gene TRBV7-9; D may be TRBD1 (6 bases). The V gene's germline CDR1 is SEHNR and CDR2 FQNEAQ (reference sequence). This CDR3 is built from 15 residues. Deletions cut 0 bases from V and 7 bases from J, with 15 bases between. CDR3 region: CASSLASGGAGGYTF. As DNA, the CDR3 is TGTGCCAGCAGCTTAGCGTCCGGGGGCGCCGGTGGCTACACCTTC.

The genes are TRBV30 and TRBJ1-6; D is unclear. The germline V gene has CDR1 GTSNPN and CDR2 SVGIG (reference sequence). The CDR3 has 12 amino acids. V was cut by 0 bases and J by 9 bases, with 6 bases left in between. DNA for the CDR3: TGTGCCTGGAGTGTACAACTTTCACCCCTCCACTTT. Translation: CAWSVQLSPLHF.

The CDR3 DNA reads TGTGCCAGCAGTTACTCGACAGTTGGGGATACGCAGTATTTT. Amino acid sequence: CASSYSTVGDTQYF. This chain connects TRBV6-5 to TRBJ2-3; possibly TRBD1 for D (5 bases). Germline V lookup: CDR1 MNHEY, CDR2 SVGAGI. CDR3 size: 14 residues. Trimming removed 0 bases from V and 6 bases from J, with 10 bases in between.

In this sample, this clone turned up a few times. V usage is TRBV4-1 and J usage is TRBJ2-4; D may be TRBD2 (6 bases). Germline assignment: CDR1 MGHRA and CDR2 YSYEKL. V shed 0 bases and J shed 9 bases, with 15 bases lying between them. The CDR3 is 15 amino acids. The CDR3 coding sequence is TGCGCCAGCAGCCAAGATACCCCCAGACTAGGCATTCAGTACTTC. Protein sequence: CASSQDTPRLGIQYF.

The V call is TRBV7-2, the J call TRBJ2-5; 8 nucleotides align to TRBD1. The germline CDR1 and CDR2 sequences are SGHTA and FQGNSA. This CDR3 region has 16 residues. V was clipped by 0 bases and J by 2 bases; unmatched bases: 5. CDR3 bases: TGTGCCAGCAGCTTAGCGCCGACAGGGGCACAAGAGACCCAGTACTTC. Protein: CASSLAPTGAQETQYF.

The rearrangement uses TRBV9 and TRBJ1-2; D unclear. The length of the CDR3 is 14 residues. Trimming took 0 bases from V and 6 from J, leaving 12 bases between them. The germline CDR1 and CDR2 sequences are SGDLS and YYNGEE. CDR3 sequence (DNA): TGTGCCAGCAGCGTAGACGGCAGCTCTGATGGCTACACCTTC. It translates to CASSVDGSSDGYTF.

The chain couples TRBV2 to TRBJ2-5, with D uncertain. The CDR3 is 11 residues long. The V end was cut by 9 bases, the J end by 5 bases, with 10 bases between. In germline, CDR1 is SNHLY, CDR2 FYNNEI. In DNA, the CDR3 is TGTGCCAGGGGAACTGAGGAGACCCAGTACTTC. It yields the protein CARGTEETQYF.

This clone has just one count. V and J are TRBV9 and TRBJ1-3; D call uncertain. V was cut by 0 bases and J by 0 bases, with 4 bases left in between. The CDR3 is 14 residues long. CDR1 and CDR2 (germline): SGDLS, YYNGEE. The CDR3 sequence: CASSVGDSGNTIYF. The CDR3 region has the DNA TGTGCCAGCAGCGTAGGAGACTCTGGAAACACCATATATTTT.

The chain employs TRBV15 and TRBJ1-2, with D unclear. CDR1 is LNHNV and CDR2 is YYDKDF in the germline V gene (reference sequence). V lost 1 base and J lost 6, with 9 bases in between. The CDR3 loop spans 13 amino acids. CDR3: CATSRAGENGYTF. The CDR3 region has the DNA TGTGCCACCAGCAGAGCCGGGGAGAATGGCTACACCTTC.